This T cell receptor beta chain was obtained from a study of blood T cell repertoires in COVID-19. The assay was immunoSEQ multiplex PCR, and TCRdb's table has in-frame clones only and misses some. The table records 50,000 to 70,000 clones, more than 70% of them present only once. There are a few counts of this clone. Germline CDR1 and CDR2: SGDLS and YYNGEE. The ends were cut back, 5 bases at V and 4 bases at J, with 12 bases in the middle. The CDR3 extends over 14 amino acids. This TCR was recovered from a man aged 60-69 years with active or convalescent COVID-19. The genes are TRBV9 and TRBJ2-2; D gene uncertain. The source material was peripheral blood. CDR3 region: CASRSSVGTGELFF. Here the CDR3 DNA reads TGTGCCAGCAGGTCGAGCGTGGGCACCGGGGAGCTGTTTTTT.